The T cell receptor beta chain described here comes from a study of identifying expanded T cells in peripheral blood. The study, taken as a whole, reports: Technical replicates showed roughly 1.2 changed clones; two weeks 15 to 20; four weeks 19. Two-week clone count variance significantly increased as total template count grew.

In the case of this clone: Its antigen is not known.

Sequencing was performed with immunoSEQ multiplex PCR; in TCRdb, only in-frame clones are kept and a portion is missing. The profile shows approximately 120,000 clones, 84% of them singletons. The CDR3 extends over 14 amino acids. Germline V gene data show CDR1 as SGHVS and CDR2 as FQNEAQ. The ends were cut back, 1 base at V and 4 bases at J, with 10 bases in the middle. V and J are TRBV7-8 and TRBJ1-2, with D possibly TRBD1 on 5 matching bases. Sequencing used blood. The clonotype comes from a person between 18 and 75 years old in good health. The CDR3 protein is CASSLGIRVYGYTF. In nucleotides, the CDR3 is TGTGCCAGCAGCTTAGGGATCAGGGTCTATGGCTACACCTTC.